These 24 T cell receptor beta chains were sequenced from one sample in a study of patients and donors after allogeneic stem cell transplantation (dated by TCRdb to the early 2020s). The method behind the library was RT-PCR. Reads for this sample came from a NextSeq 550. In-frame beta chains were kept once TCRdb had trimmed the public reads at Q25 with fastp and called clones with MiXCR. When rows share a CDR3 protein, they turn into one entry using the most common DNA and genes. For this sample there are roughly 940,000 distinct CDR3 sequences; approximately 19% appear just once. The ten most abundant clones make up roughly 6% of the sample. Sequencing input: blood, either unsorted or a sorted T cell fraction (not recorded which). The receptor source for this set is a human donor who was either an allogeneic HSCT recipient or a stem cell or donor lymphocyte infusion donor (not recorded which). It is not recorded whose cells these are; they may come from a transplant donor.

CDR3 loop: CASSPWEGAEAFF. CDR3 DNA sequence: TGCGCCAGCAGCCCTTGGGAGGGGGCTGAAGCTTTCTTT. The chain couples TRBV5-1 to TRBJ1-1, with D possibly being TRBD1 (6 bases). Trimming shortened V by 4 bases and J by 6 bases, and 13 bases separated the two germline ends. This CDR3 has 13 residues. CDR1 is SGHRS, CDR2 YFSETQ, per germline.

This clonotype was recorded a few times. The V and J genes are TRBV4-3 and TRBJ1-1; D unclear. The V gene's germline CDR1 is LGHNA and CDR2 YSLEER. Trimming took off 0 bases at V and 6 bases at J, with 11 bases between the two ends. This CDR3 is 14 amino acids long. The DNA of the CDR3 is TGCGCCAGCAGCCAAGAGCGGGTCCCTCCTGAAGCTTTCTTT. Its translation: CASSQERVPPEAFF.

This chain uses TRBV12-5 with TRBJ1-2, with D tentatively TRBD1 (6 bases). CDR3 size: 15 residues. CDR1 is LGHNT, CDR2 FRNRAP, per germline. V lost 2 bases to trimming and J lost 4 bases, with 14 bases between them. The CDR3 coding sequence is TGTGCTAGTGGTTTGTGGGACACGGGGCTCTATGGCTACACCTTC. Amino acid sequence: CASGLWDTGLYGYTF.

This clonotype was found many times. The chain has TRBV10-3 and TRBJ2-3; D not certain. V was pared by 6 bases and J by 0 bases, with 4 bases between. Germline assignment: CDR1 ENHRY and CDR2 SYGVKD. The CDR3 runs 12 residues. CDR3 coding DNA: TGTGCCATCAGGGCTAGCACAGATACGCAGTATTTT. Its translation: CAIRASTDTQYF.

There are a few counts of this clonotype. J is TRBJ2-1 and V is TRBV9, with 9 bases aligning to TRBD1. Germline lookup yields CDR1 SGDLS and CDR2 YYNGEE. This CDR3 contains 14 residues. The ends lost 6 bases at V and 8 bases at J; junction bases unmatched: 9. The CDR3 reads CASNIGTGLHEQFF. The CDR3 DNA reads TGTGCCAGCAACATCGGGACAGGGCTACATGAGCAGTTCTTC. Full variable domain (missing parts from reference TRBV9 and TRBJ2-1): DSGVTQTPKHLITATGQRVTLRCSPRSGDLSVYWYQQSLDQGLQFLIQYYNGEERAKGNILERFSAQQFPDLHSELNLSSLELGDSALYFCASNIGTGLHEQFFGPGTRLTVL.

V gene TRBV20-1 combines with J gene TRBJ2-3, with 7 bases lining up with TRBD2. CDR3 size: 15 residues. V dropped 0 bases and J dropped 0; count of bases not matched to a gene: 3. The germline CDR1 and CDR2 sequences are DFQATT and SNEGSKA (reference sequence). CDR3 in DNA: TGCAGTGCTAGAGAAACGGGGGGTAGCACAGATACGCAGTATTTT. Translated, it gives CSARETGGSTDTQYF.

In this sample, this clonotype turned up a few times. The V call is TRBV20-1, the J call TRBJ1-1, with TRBD1 matching over 8 bases. The CDR3 length is 14 residues. J was trimmed by 2 bases and V by 5 bases; bases with no gene match: 7. Germline V gene sequence: CDR1 DFQATT, CDR2 SNEGSKA (reference sequence). Here the CDR3 reads CSAARDRSNTEAFF. CDR3 DNA sequence: TGCAGTGCTGCTCGGGACAGGTCAAACACTGAAGCTTTCTTT.

This clonotype showed up just a few times. The chain carries TRBV21-1 and TRBJ2-4. TRBV21-1 constitutes a pseudogene. This CDR3 region has 13 residues. The CDR3 reads CASSRHRKNIQYF. Here the CDR3 DNA reads TGTGCCAGCAGCAGACACCGGAAAAACATTCAGTACTTC.

This clonotype was seen more than once but under ten times. The V gene is TRBV6-1, the J gene TRBJ2-7; D may match TRBD1 or TRBD2 (7 bases each). CDR3 length equals 15 residues. CDR1 is MNHNS, CDR2 SASEGT, per germline. The V gene lost 5 bases and the J gene lost 0 bases, with 14 bases spanning the gap. The CDR3 sequence is CASSKRDRPSYEQYF. The CDR3 nucleotides read TGTGCCAGCAGTAAGCGGGACAGACCCTCCTACGAGCAGTACTTC.

The chain employs TRBV11-2 and TRBJ2-3; 7 bases map to TRBD1. CDR3 length: 14 amino acids. The ends lost 5 bases at V and 1 base at J; junction bases unmatched: 3. CDR1 is SGHAT, CDR2 FQNNGV, per germline. CDR3 coding DNA: TGTGCCAGCAGCGCCGGGACAGGCACAGATACGCAGTATTTT. Translated: CASSAGTGTDTQYF.

J is TRBJ2-5 and V is TRBV15, with D unresolved. CDR1 is LNHNV and CDR2 is YYDKDF in the germline V gene (reference sequence). Trimming stripped 7 bases from V and 4 bases from J, with 16 bases between. The CDR3 loop spans 14 amino acids. CDR3: CATTQRGIRETQYF. In nucleotides, the CDR3 is TGTGCCACCACCCAAAGAGGAATTCGAGAGACCCAGTACTTC.

This clonotype was observed a few times. J is TRBJ2-7 and V is TRBV25-1; D gene unclear. Trimming took 3 bases from V and 2 from J, leaving 11 bases between them. The CDR3 spans 14 residues. Germline V gives CDR1 MGHDK, CDR2 SYGVNS. CDR3 protein: CASSDERRPYEQYF. CDR3 DNA: TGTGCCAGCAGTGATGAGCGTAGGCCCTACGAGCAGTACTTC.

This clonotype was observed at least ten times. The CDR3 coding sequence is TGCAGCGTTTTAGGACAGGGGGCCTACGAGCAGTACTTC. It codes for CSVLGQGAYEQYF. The chain joins TRBV29-1 to TRBJ2-7, with TRBD1 matching over 10 bases. Germline V gene data show CDR1 as SQVTM and CDR2 as ANQGSEA. The CDR3 runs 13 residues. V dropped 5 bases and J dropped 2; count of bases not matched to a gene: 3.

The rearrangement joins TRBV5-1 to TRBJ2-1, with D unresolved. The V end lost 2 bases, the J end lost 6 bases, and 6 bases lay between the germline ends. From germline, CDR1 is SGHRS and CDR2 YFSETQ. This CDR3 has 12 residues. The CDR3 DNA is TGCGCCAGCAGCTTTAAACCCAATGAGCAGTTCTTC. Its translation is CASSFKPNEQFF.

The chain recombines TRBV4-3 with TRBJ1-1, with D unresolved. Trimming shortened V by 0 bases and J by 1 base, and 9 bases separated the two germline ends. CDR1 LGHNA and CDR2 YSLEER come from the germline V gene. The CDR3 spans 15 residues. This CDR3 is CASSQDRVWNTEAFF. The CDR3 region has the DNA TGCGCCAGCAGCCAAGATCGCGTGTGGAACACTGAAGCTTTCTTT.

This clonotype was seen many times. The chain joins TRBV2 to TRBJ1-1; D is unresolved. Germline V lookup: CDR1 SNHLY, CDR2 FYNNEI. The CDR3 totals 13 residues. The V end lost 7 bases, the J end lost 1 base, and 10 bases lay between the germline ends. The CDR3: CASNRRGNTEAFF. As DNA, the CDR3 is TGTGCCAGCAATAGGAGAGGGAACACTGAAGCTTTCTTT.

This CDR3 is CASRGRVRETQYF. The CDR3, as DNA: TGTGCCAGCAGGGGGAGGGTTCGGGAGACCCAGTACTTC. The V call is TRBV6-6, the J call TRBJ2-5; 7 nucleotides align to TRBD2. Germline CDR1 is MNHNY and CDR2 is SVGAGI (reference sequence). The junction had 6 bases not matched to a gene; V was cut back by 6 bases and J by 5 bases. The CDR3 runs to 13 residues.

This clonotype occurred a few times. The J gene is TRBJ2-1, the V gene TRBV4-1; D assignment may be TRBD1 or TRBD2 (6 bases each). V lost 1 base to trimming and J lost 2 bases, with 9 bases between them. Germline CDR1 is MGHRA and CDR2 is YSYEKL. The CDR3 is 15 residues long. The CDR3 nucleotides read TGCGCCAGCAGCCAAGGGGGGGCCCCCTACAATGAGCAGTTCTTC. This translates into CASSQGGAPYNEQFF.

The V and J genes are TRBV11-1 and TRBJ2-2; D is ambiguous. Trimming cost V 1 base and J 3 bases, with 21 bases left between them. The CDR3 is 19 residues long. From germline, CDR1 is SGHAT and CDR2 FQDESV (reference sequence). The CDR3 reads CASSLEFSRSRPYTGELFF. In DNA, the CDR3 is TGTGCCAGCAGCTTAGAATTTTCGAGGAGCAGACCCTACACCGGGGAGCTGTTTTTT.

V and J are TRBV7-2 and TRBJ1-1; no clear D gene. Germline V gene data show CDR1 as SGHTA and CDR2 as FQGNSA. The ends were cut back, 2 bases at V and 3 bases at J, with 13 bases in the middle. There are 15 residues in the CDR3. The CDR3 spells CASSLYSASDTEAFF. The CDR3 region has the DNA TGTGCCAGCAGCTTATACAGTGCCAGCGACACTGAAGCTTTCTTT.

This clonotype was detected a few times. V and J are TRBV7-7 and TRBJ1-1; D not certain. Germline values: CDR1 SSHAT, CDR2 FNYEAQ (reference sequence). V lost 1 base and J 4 bases, leaving 7 bases between the germline ends. The CDR3 covers 13 residues. For the CDR3, the DNA is TGTGCCAGCAGCTTAGGCTGGGCCACTGAAGCTTTCTTT. This gives the protein CASSLGWATEAFF.

This clonotype was observed at least ten times. The V gene is TRBV12-3 or TRBV12-4, the J gene TRBJ1-2; 7 bases line up with TRBD1. V trimming: 6 bases; J trimming: 2 bases; junction bases outside the gene matches: 6. The CDR3 consists of 14 residues. The CDR3 DNA sequence: TGTGCCAGCAGACGGACAGGCTTAAACTATGGCTACACCTTC. The encoded protein is CASRRTGLNYGYTF.

The V call is TRBV6-1, the J call TRBJ2-1; D unresolved. Deletions cut 7 bases from V and 1 base from J, with 14 bases between. Germline V gives CDR1 MNHNS, CDR2 SASEGT. This CDR3 is 15 amino acids long. The DNA for the CDR3 is TGTGCCAGCACCTCCGGCGGAACATCCTACAATGAGCAGTTCTTC. It translates to CASTSGGTSYNEQFF.

This clonotype was found many times. J is TRBJ2-2 and V is TRBV30; no firm D call. V lost 0 bases, J lost 3 bases, and 5 bases lay in between. Germline CDR1 GTSNPN, CDR2 SVGIG (reference sequence). The CDR3 is 13 residues long. The CDR3 bases are TGTGCCTGGAGTGTACTGGACACCGGGGAGCTGTTTTTT. Residues: CAWSVLDTGELFF.